One and the same sample provided the 9 T cell receptor beta chains below, sequenced in a study of CD8+CD57+ T cells in acquired aplastic anemia. Genomic DNA was employed as the template in profiling TCR beta VDJ and CDR3. One entry per CDR3 protein, called by TCRdb with MiXCR from the reads. Of about 220,000 distinct CDR3 sequences listed, roughly 33% were seen once; the top ten hold around 1.1%. Material for sequencing was sorted CD4+, CD8+, or CD8+CD57+ T cells (not recorded which) from PBMCs. The receptors were sampled from a human donor in good health, serving as a control.

In the case of this clonotype: Compared with germline, one end of the junction differs, possibly owing to a read error. V usage is TRBV6-5 and J usage is TRBJ1-3, with a tentative D call TRBD1 (5 bases). This CDR3 is 13 amino acids long. Germline CDR1 reads MNHEY; CDR2 reads SVGAGI. The CDR3 spells CACSSRQGNTIYF. Here the CDR3 DNA reads TGTGCCTGCAGTTCCAGACAGGGAAACACCATATATTTT.

This sequence joins TRBV20-1 and TRBJ1-3; TRBD1 aligns across 11 bases. This CDR3 has 18 residues. Germline V lookup: CDR1 DFQATT, CDR2 SNEGSKA (reference sequence). The trim removed 1 base at V and 0 bases at J, leaving 8 bases unmatched. CDR3 amino acids: CSARVLGTGGSSGNTIYF. The CDR3 DNA reads as TGCAGTGCTAGAGTACTCGGGACAGGGGGTAGCTCTGGAAACACCATATATTTT.

The chain employs TRBV11-2 and TRBJ1-1, with D possibly matching TRBD1 (6 bases). Germline V gives CDR1 SGHAT, CDR2 FQNNGV. The V end lost 5 bases, the J end lost 7 bases, and 14 bases lay between the germline ends. The CDR3 length is 13 residues. CDR3 DNA sequence: TGTGCCAGCAGCCTCGGGGGCGCGGGTGAAGCTTTCTTT. Translating gives CASSLGGAGEAFF. Full variable domain (missing parts from reference TRBV11-2 and TRBJ1-1): EAGVAQSPRYKIIEKRQSVAFWCNPISGHATLYWYQQILGQGPKLLIQFQNNGVVDDSQLPKDRFSAERLKGVDSTLKIQPAKLEDSAVYLCASSLGGAGEAFFGQGTRLTVV.

This clonotype was counted between two and nine times. The chain uses TRBV25-1 and TRBJ2-7, with D possibly TRBD2 on 6 matching bases. The germline V gene encodes CDR1 MGHDK and CDR2 SYGVNS. Trimming removed 6 bases from V and 6 bases from J, with 27 bases in between. The CDR3 extends over 17 amino acids. The CDR3 DNA reads as TGTGCCAGCAGCCGCCTTCTGGGGGGAGATCTTCAACGCGAGCAGTACTTC. Its translation: CASSRLLGGDLQREQYF.

The chain is built from TRBV29-1 and TRBJ1-2; 7 bases agree with TRBD1. The V segment lost 4 bases and the J segment 10 bases; nucleotides outside the gene matches: 12. The CDR3 extends over 13 amino acids. CDR1 is SQVTM and CDR2 is ANQGSEA in the germline V gene. The CDR3 is CSVGLGSRGFYTF. In DNA form, the CDR3 reads TGCAGCGTTGGATTGGGGTCCAGGGGGTTCTACACCTTC. The full variable domain, its missing parts supplied by reference TRBV29-1 and TRBJ1-2, is SAVISQKPSRDICQRGTSLTIQCQVDSQVTMMFWYRQQPGQSLTLIATANQGSEATYESGFVIDKFPISRPNLTFSTLTVSNMSPEDSSIYLCSVGLGSRGFYTFGSGTRLTVV.

This clonotype was counted at least ten times. The chain couples TRBV4-2 to TRBJ1-1; D gene uncertain. Trimming stripped 0 bases from V and 1 base from J, with 21 bases between. Germline loops: CDR1 LGHNA, CDR2 YNFKEQ. The CDR3 is 19 amino acids. This CDR3 reads CASSQDLKVRVTRNTEAFF. The CDR3 DNA reads TGTGCCAGCAGCCAAGATTTGAAGGTTAGGGTTACCAGGAACACTGAAGCTTTCTTT.

This chain connects TRBV20-1 to TRBJ1-6; D might be TRBD1 (6 bases). Per the germline V gene, CDR1 is DFQATT and CDR2 is SNEGSKA (reference sequence). The CDR3 has 15 residues. Trimming took off 0 bases at V and 5 bases at J, with 11 bases between the two ends. CDR3 sequence reads: CSARDLQGHNSPLHF. CDR3 coding DNA: TGCAGTGCTAGAGATTTACAGGGCCATAATTCACCCCTCCACTTT.

This chain connects TRBV29-1 to TRBJ1-6, with D tentatively TRBD1 (5 bases). The CDR3 contains 13 residues. Germline loops: CDR1 SQVTM, CDR2 ANQGSEA. V was pared by 5 bases and J by 14 bases, with 19 bases between. CDR3 sequence: CSVSAGPQGTLHF. The CDR3 DNA follows: TGCAGCGTTTCCGCAGGGCCCCAAGGGACCCTCCACTTT.

This clonotype was recorded many times. The chain's CDR3 is CSARDWGQGDYGYTF. For the CDR3, the DNA is TGCAGTGCTAGAGATTGGGGACAGGGGGACTATGGCTACACCTTC. V usage is TRBV20-1 and J usage is TRBJ1-2; TRBD1 aligns across 11 bases. This CDR3 spans 15 amino acids. V lost 0 bases, J lost 3 bases, and 3 bases stayed unmatched. Germline V gene sequence: CDR1 DFQATT, CDR2 SNEGSKA (reference sequence).